This T cell receptor (beta chain) came from a study of blood T cells in healthy people across ages. The CDR3 is 12 residues long. V was cut by 3 bases and J by 5 bases, with 8 bases left in between. Germline CDR1 and CDR2: LGHDT and YNNKEL (reference sequence). A second PCR of 7 to 11 cycles used a sample-barcoded 5' primer and a J-beta primer mix. A single record per CDR3 protein comes from TCRdb applying MiXCR to the 5' RACE reads. The table records about 750,000 distinct CDR3 sequences, about 55% of them present only once. The clonotype was recovered from a man of 80 years or more in good health. The chain is built from TRBV3-1 and TRBJ2-7; D is undetermined. Sequencing was carried out using blood. CDR3 in amino acids: CASSQVAHEQYF. The CDR3 coding sequence is TGTGCCAGCAGCCAGGTTGCTCACGAGCAGTACTTC.